A few counts support the clone carrying this T cell receptor beta chain. Its cognate antigen is unknown. The sequenced template was cDNA made from the entire isolated RNA. Naive, central memory and regulatory T cell samples averaged around 3.5 million immunoSEQ reads each. Data came from immunoSEQ multiplex PCR; TCRdb stores just in-frame clones and leaves some out. The table has more than 550,000 clones, over 12% seen once. The CDR3 consists of 15 residues. V gave up 4 bases and J gave up 7 bases, with 18 bases separating them. Per germline, CDR1 SGHRS and CDR2 YFSETQ. This entry is derived from a study of beta chain features in type 1 diabetes. Study results and limitations: Lower insertion and higher deletion counts appeared at VDJ junctions in type 1 diabetes patients. Patients with Type 1 diabetes showed moderately but significantly shorter TCRB CDR3s in all four CD4+ subsets.

Source material: naive CD4+ T cells from blood. This TCR derives from a man younger than 35 with type 1 diabetes. V gene TRBV5-1 combines with J gene TRBJ1-5, with D tentatively TRBD1 (6 bases). The CDR3 here is CASSPLGATGQPQHF. The CDR3 DNA follows: TGCGCCAGCAGCCCTCTGGGGGCAACTGGACAGCCCCAGCATTTT.